In its sample, the clone carrying this T cell receptor beta chain was seen a few times. Trimming cost V 4 bases and J 5 bases; bases outside gene matches: 4. There are 13 residues in the CDR3. Per the germline V gene, CDR1 is MNHEY and CDR2 is SVGEGT. The sample originates from a study of control samples from healthy donors and cancer patients. Sequencing used immunoSEQ multiplex PCR; TCRdb keeps in-frame clones, though not all of them. The sample consists of 95,000 to 150,000 clones, 89% of them appearing once. Sample: blood. The chain uses TRBV6-2 or TRBV6-3 and TRBJ1-2, with 7 positions matching TRBD1. This receptor was taken from a man over 45 in good health. Here the CDR3 DNA reads TGTGCCAGCAGTTTCGGGACAGCATATGGCTACACCTTC. It codes for CASSFGTAYGYTF.